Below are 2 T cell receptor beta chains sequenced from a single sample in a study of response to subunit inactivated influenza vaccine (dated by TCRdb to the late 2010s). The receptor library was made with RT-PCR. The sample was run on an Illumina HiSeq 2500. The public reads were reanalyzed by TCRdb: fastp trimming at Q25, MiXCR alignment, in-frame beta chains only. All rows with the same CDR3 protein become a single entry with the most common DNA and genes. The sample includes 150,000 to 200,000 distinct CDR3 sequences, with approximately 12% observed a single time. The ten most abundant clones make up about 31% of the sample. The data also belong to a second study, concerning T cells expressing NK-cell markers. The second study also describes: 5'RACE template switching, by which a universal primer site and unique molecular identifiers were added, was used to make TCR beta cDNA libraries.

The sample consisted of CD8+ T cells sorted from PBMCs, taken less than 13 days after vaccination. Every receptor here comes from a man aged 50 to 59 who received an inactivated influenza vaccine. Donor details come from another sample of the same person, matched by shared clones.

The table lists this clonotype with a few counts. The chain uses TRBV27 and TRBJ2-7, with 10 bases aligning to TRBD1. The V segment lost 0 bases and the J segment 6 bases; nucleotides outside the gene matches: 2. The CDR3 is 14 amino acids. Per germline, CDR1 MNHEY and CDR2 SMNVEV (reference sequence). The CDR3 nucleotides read TGTGCCAGCAGTTTATCGACAGGGGGCGGCGAGCAGTACTTC. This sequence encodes CASSLSTGGGEQYF.

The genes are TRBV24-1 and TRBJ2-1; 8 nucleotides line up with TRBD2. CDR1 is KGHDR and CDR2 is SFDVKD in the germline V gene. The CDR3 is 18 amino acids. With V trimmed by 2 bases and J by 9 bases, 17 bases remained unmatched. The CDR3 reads CATSDSPTGRFGGAEQFF. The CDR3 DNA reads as TGTGCCACCAGTGATTCCCCGACTGGCCGCTTCGGGGGGGCTGAGCAGTTCTTC.